This T cell receptor (beta chain) was captured in a study of T cell therapy after organ transplantation. This clone was counted once. Its antigen remains unidentified. This table comes from immunoSEQ multiplex PCR, and its TCRdb copy is limited to in-frame clones, with some not included. The sample carries 1,500 to 2,000 clones, approximately 78% recorded once. This CDR3 spans 14 amino acids. After removal of 1 base from V and 4 bases from J, the junction contained 1 base not matched to a gene. CDR1 and CDR2 from the germline V gene are SGHAT and FQNNGV. The TCR comes from a human patient who had received a solid organ transplant and had CMV disease. The sample here was CD8+ T cells from blood, taken before autologous CMV-specific T cell therapy. The chain carries TRBV11-2 and TRBJ1-2; 9 bases match TRBD1. The CDR3 DNA reads TGTGCCAGCAGCTTAGTACAGGGGGCCTATGGCTACACCTTC. It codes for CASSLVQGAYGYTF.